A single sample gave rise to the 12 T cell receptor beta chains below, sequenced in a study of graft-versus-host responses after intestinal transplantation. The repertoire was sequenced with immunoSEQ multiplex PCR; TCRdb's copy has only in-frame clones and lacks some. The table records under 50,000 clones, about nine tenths of them present only once. Specimen: PBMCs, collected around 280 days after transplant. These receptors all come from a human patient who received an intestinal transplant, so some T cells may come from the graft donor.

The rearrangement links TRBV21-1 to TRBJ2-5. TRBV21-1 is recorded as a pseudogene. This CDR3 is built from 14 residues. CDR3 coding DNA: TGTGCCAAAAGGAAGGTCCTCCGGCAGGAGACCCAGTACTTC. Protein: CAKRKVLRQETQYF.

This chain joins TRBV7-8 and TRBJ1-1, with a weak D call TRBD1 (5 bases). CDR1 and CDR2 from the germline V gene are SGHVS and FQNEAQ. This CDR3 is built from 15 residues. Trimming removed 5 bases at V and 3 bases at J, with 16 bases between. Here the CDR3 DNA reads TGTGCCAGCAGCCCCCGCCTGGGGGTGGACACTGAAGCTTTCTTT. It translates to CASSPRLGVDTEAFF.

CDR3 sequence (DNA): TGCGCCAGCAGCTTGTCCTTAGCGGGGGCCACAGATACGCAGTATTTT. This translates into CASSLSLAGATDTQYF. The J gene is TRBJ2-3, the V gene TRBV5-1, with 9 bases that match TRBD2. In germline, CDR1 is SGHRS, CDR2 YFSETQ. Losses at the gene ends were 1 base for V and 2 bases for J; bases not matched to a gene: 5. The CDR3 is made up of 16 amino acids.

The V gene is TRBV27, the J gene TRBJ1-1; 8 bases align to TRBD1. Germline V lookup: CDR1 MNHEY, CDR2 SMNVEV (reference sequence). V dropped 4 bases and J dropped 5; count of bases not matched to a gene: 6. The CDR3 totals 14 residues. Written as DNA, the CDR3 is TGTGCCAGCAGTTCAAACAGGGGGATGACTGAAGCTTTCTTT. Its protein is CASSSNRGMTEAFF.

The J gene is TRBJ2-5, the V gene TRBV5-1; no reliable D call. The CDR3 has 11 amino acids. Deletions cut 2 bases from V and 7 bases from J, with 6 bases between. Germline values: CDR1 SGHRS, CDR2 YFSETQ. In DNA form, the CDR3 reads TGCGCCAGCAGCTTCGGCGGGACCCAGTACTTC. The encoded protein is CASSFGGTQYF.

This clone was picked up one time. The CDR3 DNA follows: TGTGCCAGCAGCTTCTACCCCCCGGACCGGGCAGCACTAAGGGACTACACCTTC. Residues: CASSFYPPDRAALRDYTF. The rearrangement joins TRBV7-2 to TRBJ1-2, with no clear D. The CDR3 length is 18 residues. Trimming stripped 3 bases from V and 10 bases from J, with 30 bases between. CDR1 and CDR2 (germline): SGHTA, FQGNSA.

The chain carries TRBV10-2 and TRBJ1-2; D is possibly TRBD1 (6 bases). Per the germline V gene, CDR1 is WSHSY and CDR2 is SAAADI. The CDR3 spans 12 residues. The ends were cut back, 1 base at V and 8 bases at J, with 8 bases in the middle. The CDR3 bases are TGCGCCAGCAGTGAGTTCGGGGGCGGCTACACCTTC. Translation: CASSEFGGGYTF.

The rearrangement joins TRBV27 to TRBJ2-7; 10 positions match TRBD1. The CDR3 is made up of 15 amino acids. V shed 4 bases and J 6 bases; nucleotides not matched to a gene: 9. Germline V gives CDR1 MNHEY, CDR2 SMNVEV (reference sequence). The CDR3 DNA reads as TGTGCCAGCAGTTCCCTCGGACAGGGGGATCCCGAGCAGTACTTC. Translated: CASSSLGQGDPEQYF.

The chain links TRBV4-1 to TRBJ1-2; D gene unclear. CDR1 is MGHRA and CDR2 is YSYEKL in the germline V gene. Trimming took off 0 bases at V and 4 bases at J, with 18 bases between the two ends. This CDR3 has 17 residues. The CDR3 DNA sequence: TGCGCCAGCAGCCAAGAACCCTACCTCCCCCGCCCCTATGGCTACACCTTC. It specifies CASSQEPYLPRPYGYTF.

CDR3 DNA sequence: TGTGCCAGCAGCCAAGCTGGGGGTAGCAATCAGCCCCAGCATTTT. Translating it yields CASSQAGGSNQPQHF. The V call is TRBV4-2, the J call TRBJ1-5; D is possibly TRBD1 (5 bases). Germline-derived CDR1 and CDR2 are LGHNA and YNFKEQ. The CDR3 is 15 amino acids. Trimming pared 1 base from V and 0 bases from J, leaving 7 bases between.

The genes are TRBV19 and TRBJ2-3; the match to TRBD1 covers 8 bases. This CDR3 comprises 18 residues. Germline assignment: CDR1 LNHDA and CDR2 SQIVND (reference sequence). V lost 5 bases and J lost 3; bases outside the gene matches: 16. The CDR3 loop reads CASSPGAGGKGPTDTQYF. The CDR3 bases are TGTGCCAGTAGTCCTGGGGCAGGGGGCAAGGGTCCAACAGATACGCAGTATTTT.

The rearrangement joins TRBV12-5 to TRBJ2-2; 11 bases align to TRBD2. Germline CDR1 LGHNT, CDR2 FRNRAP. The trim removed 0 bases at V and 2 bases at J, leaving 20 bases unmatched. The CDR3 runs 23 residues. The chain's CDR3 is CASGLVPLALKLAGVINTGELFF. The CDR3 DNA is TGTGCTAGTGGTTTGGTACCCCTCGCTCTAAAACTAGCGGGGGTGATCAACACCGGGGAGCTGTTTTTT.